The next 15 T cell receptor beta chains were all read from a single sample in a study of blood T cell repertoires in COVID-19 (dated by TCRdb to about 2020). Preparation of the library involved the immunoSEQ multiplex PCR assay. Held by TCRdb, this immuneACCESS table contains in-frame sequences only and omits some clones. Under half of the omission traces to an unresolved V gene where checked; the cause of the rest is unknown. The table for this sample lists fewer than 45,000 clones; approximately 90% of them were counted only once. The leading ten clones occupy around a sixth of the sample. The sample consisted of peripheral blood. These TCRs come from a woman in her 30s in a cohort sampled during active COVID-19.

The chain recombines TRBV19 with TRBJ1-2; a possible D gene is TRBD1 (6 bases). CDR1 and CDR2 (germline): LNHDA, SQIVND (reference sequence). This CDR3 spans 16 amino acids. Trimming removed 0 bases from V and 0 bases from J, with 11 bases in between. The CDR3 protein is CASSIDRDTTNYGYTF. The CDR3 DNA sequence: TGTGCCAGTAGTATAGACCGGGACACCACTAACTATGGCTACACCTTC.

V is TRBV19 and J is TRBJ2-7; D perhaps matches TRBD1 (6 bases). With 4 bases removed from V and 7 bases from J, the gap between germline ends came to 20 bases. Germline values: CDR1 LNHDA, CDR2 SQIVND (reference sequence). The CDR3 is 15 residues long. CDR3 sequence reads: CASSTNSDSQTEQYF. The CDR3 coding sequence is TGTGCCAGTAGTACTAACTCGGACAGCCAGACGGAGCAGTACTTC.

This clone was found once. V and J are TRBV12-3 or TRBV12-4 and TRBJ1-5; the D gene is possibly TRBD1 (5 bases). The V end lost 5 bases, the J end lost 6 bases, and 11 bases lay between the germline ends. The CDR3 extends over 13 amino acids. CDR3 protein: CASSPQGGQPQHF. DNA of the CDR3: TGTGCCAGCAGTCCCCAGGGTGGTCAGCCCCAGCATTTT.

This chain connects TRBV7-2 to TRBJ2-4, with TRBD2 as a possible D gene (7 bases). Germline V CDR1 and CDR2: SGHTA, FQGNSA. CDR3 length: 16 amino acids. V was cut by 4 bases and J by 2 bases, with 15 bases left in between. The CDR3 region is CASSWGASGSKNIQYF. DNA of the CDR3: TGTGCCAGCAGCTGGGGGGCTAGCGGTTCCAAAAACATTCAGTACTTC.

There are a few counts of this clone. The chain combines TRBV2 with TRBJ1-2, with no clear D. Germline V gives CDR1 SNHLY, CDR2 FYNNEI. Trimming took off 0 bases at V and 7 bases at J, with 15 bases between the two ends. The CDR3 has 15 residues. The CDR3 region has the DNA TGTGCCAGCAGTGAAGCGGCCGTCATCGTTCGTGGCTACACCTTC. Protein sequence: CASSEAAVIVRGYTF.

This chain joins TRBV9 and TRBJ2-3; tentative D call: TRBD2 (6 bases). CDR1 SGDLS and CDR2 YYNGEE come from the germline V gene. The CDR3 has 15 amino acids. Trimming left V 4 bases short and J 0 bases short, with 12 bases between. CDR3 protein: CASSLDGTSTDTQYF. The CDR3 DNA follows: TGTGCCAGCAGCTTAGACGGGACTAGCACAGATACGCAGTATTTT. The full variable domain, rest sourced from reference TRBV9 and TRBJ2-3, is DSGVTQTPKHLITATGQRVTLRCSPRSGDLSVYWYQQSLDQGLQFLIQYYNGEERAKGNILERFSAQQFPDLHSELNLSSLELGDSALYFCASSLDGTSTDTQYFGPGTRLTVL.

With respect to this clone: At one of its ends the junction is not consistent with the germline gene, which may arise from a read error. The CDR3 DNA sequence: TGTGCTAGCAGCTTCGGGACTACCCAAGAGACCCAGTACTTC. Translating gives CASSFGTTQETQYF. This rearrangement joins TRBV7-7 to TRBJ2-5, with 7 nucleotides matching TRBD2. Germline-derived CDR1 and CDR2 are SSHAT and FNYEAQ (reference sequence). The CDR3 runs to 14 residues.

This sequence joins TRBV24-1 and TRBJ2-1; D perhaps matches TRBD1 (6 bases). Per germline, CDR1 KGHDR and CDR2 SFDVKD. Trimming left V 6 bases short and J 7 bases short, with 15 bases between. The CDR3 length is 14 residues. Here the CDR3 DNA reads TGTGCCACCAGTTCACGGGACACCCTTAATGAGCAGTTCTTC. Encoded protein: CATSSRDTLNEQFF.

The V and J genes are TRBV3-1 (or the pseudogene TRBV3-2) and TRBJ1-2; weak D call: TRBD1 (5 bases). Per the germline V gene, CDR1 is LGHDT and CDR2 is YNNKEL (reference sequence). The CDR3 spans 11 residues. V lost 2 bases, J lost 8 bases, and 6 bases lay in between. In nucleotides, the CDR3 is TGTGCCAGCAGCCAACAGGGCGGCTACACCTTC. Its translation is CASSQQGGYTF.

The chain is built from TRBV19 and TRBJ2-1; 14 bases map to TRBD2. The CDR3 length is 14 residues. CDR1 is LNHDA and CDR2 is SQIVND in the germline V gene (reference sequence). V dropped 9 bases and J dropped 5; count of bases not matched to a gene: 3. Here the CDR3 DNA reads TGTGCCAGCAGGACTAGCGGGAGGAACAATGAGCAGTTCTTC. Translating it yields CASRTSGRNNEQFF.

The CDR3 reads CASSYGDWAYNEQFF. In DNA, the CDR3 is TGTGCCAGCAGTTATGGGGACTGGGCGTACAATGAGCAGTTCTTC. V gene TRBV6-5 combines with J gene TRBJ2-1; perhaps TRBD2 as D (6 bases). The CDR3 is 15 amino acids. Germline V gives CDR1 MNHEY, CDR2 SVGAGI. The V end lost 3 bases, the J end lost 4 bases, and 13 bases lay between the germline ends.

The chain employs TRBV4-3 and TRBJ2-7; D possibly corresponds to TRBD2 (5 bases). Germline-derived CDR1 and CDR2 are LGHNA and YSLEER. The V and J ends lost 1 base and 6 bases respectively, with 10 bases between them. The length of the CDR3 is 13 residues. This CDR3 is CASSQARALEQYF. CDR3 in DNA: TGCGCCAGCAGCCAAGCGAGGGCACTCGAGCAGTACTTC.

The chain couples TRBV5-1 to TRBJ2-7, with 11 bases aligning to TRBD1. The CDR3 length is 15 residues. After removal of 4 bases from V and 4 bases from J, the junction contained 7 bases not matched to a gene. Germline-derived CDR1 and CDR2 are SGHRS and YFSETQ. The CDR3 sequence: CASSTAGTGGYEQYF. The CDR3 DNA reads as TGCGCCAGCAGCACTGCCGGGACAGGGGGATACGAGCAGTACTTC.

This clone was detected a few times. This chain joins TRBV28 and TRBJ2-3; the D gene is possibly TRBD1 (5 bases). Germline V lookup: CDR1 MDHEN, CDR2 SYDVKM. This CDR3 is 12 amino acids long. Trimming cost V 6 bases and J 2 bases, with 6 bases left between them. CDR3 sequence (DNA): TGTGCCAGCAGCAGGGTCACAGATACGCAGTATTTT. This encodes CASSRVTDTQYF.

The chain carries TRBV28 and TRBJ1-1, with 7 bases fitting TRBD1. Germline-derived CDR1 and CDR2 are MDHEN and SYDVKM. The J segment lost 6 bases and the V segment lost 5 bases, leaving 9 bases of the junction unmatched. CDR3 length equals 14 residues. Written as DNA, the CDR3 is TGTGCCAGCAGTCTACGACAGGGTAGGGCTGAAGCTTTCTTT. This encodes CASSLRQGRAEAFF. Full variable domain (missing parts from reference TRBV28 and TRBJ1-1): DVKVTQSSRYLVKRTGEKVFLECVQDMDHENMFWYRQDPGLGLRLIYFSYDVKMKEKGDIPEGYSVSREKKERFSLILESASTNQTSMYLCASSLRQGRAEAFFGQGTRLTVV.